What follows is one T cell receptor beta chain and its context. Antigen unknown. These data originate in a study of cytomegalovirus exposure and HLA in healthy donors. At the level of the study: A data release that came early held 75 million to 85 million unique TCRs from HLA-typed donors.

Study-wide results and limits: Presence/absence analyses took donor sequencing depth as roughly uniform. A prior analysis recorded that most TCR beta V segments were productive about 87% or about 30% of the time.

The PCR had 60 Vbeta and 13 Jbeta primers. Assay used: immunoSEQ multiplex PCR; TCRdb lists only in-frame clones, some missing. This repertoire shows about 120,000 clones, about four fifths found once; its top ten account for 3.5% to 5%. This clonotype was obtained from a young man in good health and CMV-seropositive. Material for sequencing was PBMCs.

CDR3 nucleotide sequence: TGTGCCAGCAGCCGGACAGTCTCCTACGAGCAGTACTTC. Amino acids: CASSRTVSYEQYF. This rearrangement joins TRBV7-9 to TRBJ2-7; TRBD1 is a possible D gene (6 bases). The length of the CDR3 is 13 residues. Germline lookup yields CDR1 SEHNR and CDR2 FQNEAQ (reference sequence). Trimming left V 5 bases short and J 0 bases short, with 8 bases between.